The sample holds one count of the clone carrying this T cell receptor beta chain. The antigen is not known. At one end, the junction sequence differs from germline, possibly due to a read error. Total RNA amounting to roughly 450 ng was the source from which TCR beta cDNA was made with a constant-region primer. Library construction for TCR beta comprised three nested multiplex PCR rounds performed with slightly modified ARM-PCR. A C-beta reverse primer and TRBV1-TRBV30 forward primers served in each of the first two PCR rounds, at 9 to 11 cycles apiece. TCRdb recomputed calls from the multiplex PCR reads with MiXCR, one row per CDR3 protein. The sample has some 95,000 distinct CDR3 sequences; 68% are singletons. Germline V gene data show CDR1 as SGHNT and CDR2 as YENEEA. This CDR3 is built from 14 residues. These data belong to a study of tumor-infiltrating lymphocytes in primary liver carcinoma. Overall study findings and caveats: Compared with blood, tumor repertoires held significantly more in their top 250 clones.

Taking about 19-32 mg of unsorted bulk tissue, the authors co-extracted RNA and DNA. The sequence came from a man aged 40-55 years with primary liver carcinoma and hepatitis B virus infection. The chain joins TRBV11-3 to TRBJ2-1, with D possibly being TRBD2 (5 bases). Material: tumor-adjacent normal liver tissue. The CDR3 nucleotides read TGTGCCAGCAGCTCCCGGGGTAGCACCAATGAGCGGTTATTC. As protein: CASSSRGSTNERLF. Complete variable domain (other parts from reference TRBV11-3 and TRBJ2-1): EAGVVQSPRYKIIEKKQPVAFWCNPISGHNTLYWYLQNLGQGPELLIRYENEEAVDDSQLPKDRFSAERLKGVDSTLKIQPAELGDSAVYLCASSSRGSTNERLFGPGTRLTVL.